This TCR beta chain was recorded in a study of patients and donors after allogeneic stem cell transplantation. Germline V lookup: CDR1 SNHLY, CDR2 FYNNEI. Trimming cost V 7 bases and J 9 bases, with 9 bases left between them. CDR3 size: 10 residues. TCRdb reprocessed the RT-PCR reads with MiXCR, giving one entry per CDR3 protein. The table shows some 200,000 distinct CDR3 sequences, with roughly two fifths occurring only once. The source material was blood, either unsorted or a sorted T cell fraction (not recorded which). The receptor was derived from a human donor who was either an allogeneic HSCT recipient or a stem cell or donor lymphocyte infusion donor (not recorded which). It is not recorded whose cells these are; they may come from a transplant donor. The genes are TRBV2 and TRBJ2-5; unclear D gene. CDR3 residues: CASIGLAQYF. The CDR3 nucleotides are TGTGCCAGCATTGGTTTGGCCCAGTACTTC.